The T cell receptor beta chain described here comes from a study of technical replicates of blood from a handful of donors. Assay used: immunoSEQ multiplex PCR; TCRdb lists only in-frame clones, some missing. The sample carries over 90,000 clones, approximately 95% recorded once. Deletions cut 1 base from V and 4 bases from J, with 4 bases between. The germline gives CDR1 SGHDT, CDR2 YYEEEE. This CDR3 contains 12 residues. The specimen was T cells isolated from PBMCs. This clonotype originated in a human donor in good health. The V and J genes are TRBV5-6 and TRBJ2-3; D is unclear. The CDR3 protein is CASSLYSDTQYF. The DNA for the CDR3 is TGTGCCAGCAGCTTGTACTCAGATACGCAGTATTTT. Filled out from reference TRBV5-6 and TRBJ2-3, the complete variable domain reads DAGVTQSPTHLIKTRGQQVTLRCSPKSGHDTVSWYQQALGQGPQFIFQYYEEEERQRGNFPDRFSGHQFPNYSSELNVNALLLGDSALYLCASSLYSDTQYFGPGTRLTVL.